A single TCR beta chain is shown here with its context. Its target is not known. TCRdb's copy holds only in-frame clones and misses some; the assay was immunoSEQ multiplex PCR. The sample yields tens of thousands of clones, approximately 86% seen once. The sample comes from a study of T cell responses to AZD1222 COVID-19 vaccine. The CDR3 has 15 amino acids. Deletions cut 10 bases from V and 5 bases from J, with 21 bases between. Germline lookup yields CDR1 MRHNA and CDR2 SNTAGT. Study-wide results and caveats: Spike-specific TCR breadth and depth rose after two AZD1222 doses. Spike-wide coverage was observed for vaccine-associated CD4 TCRs, with dominant responses at 160-218 and 743-854. Clonal diversity may have been underestimated in mostly white British donors. Only six people who got AZD1222 tested seropositive at baseline.

The V gene is TRBV6-4, the J gene TRBJ1-5, with D perhaps TRBD1 (6 bases). This receptor was identified in an adult in good health. Sequencing used peripheral blood, obtained on day 0 of AZD1222 vaccination. CDR3 protein: CANAGGRGPDQPQHF. Here the CDR3 DNA reads TGTGCCAATGCGGGGGGGCGGGGCCCTGATCAGCCCCAGCATTTT.